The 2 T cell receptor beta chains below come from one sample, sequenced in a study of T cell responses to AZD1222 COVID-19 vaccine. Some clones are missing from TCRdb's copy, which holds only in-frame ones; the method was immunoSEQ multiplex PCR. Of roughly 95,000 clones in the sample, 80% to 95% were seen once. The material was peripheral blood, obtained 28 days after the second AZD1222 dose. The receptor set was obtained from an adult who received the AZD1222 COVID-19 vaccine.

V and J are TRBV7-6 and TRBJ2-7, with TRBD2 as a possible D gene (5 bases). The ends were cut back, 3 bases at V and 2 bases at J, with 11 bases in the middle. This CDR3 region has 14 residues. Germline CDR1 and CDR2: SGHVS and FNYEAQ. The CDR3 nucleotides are TGTGCCAGCAGCTTCACGGAGGAAACCTACGAGCAGTACTTC. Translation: CASSFTEETYEQYF. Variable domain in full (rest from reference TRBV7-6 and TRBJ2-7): GAGVSQSPRYKVTKRGQDVALRCDPISGHVSLYWYRQALGQGPEFLTYFNYEAQQDKSGLPNDRFSAERPEGSISTLTIQRTEQRDSAMYRCASSFTEETYEQYFGPGTRLTVT.

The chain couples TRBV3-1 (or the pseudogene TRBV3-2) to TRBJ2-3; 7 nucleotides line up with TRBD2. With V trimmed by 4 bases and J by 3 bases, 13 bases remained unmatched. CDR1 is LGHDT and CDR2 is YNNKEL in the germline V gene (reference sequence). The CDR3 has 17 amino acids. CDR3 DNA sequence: TGTGCCAGCAGCCGGGGATGGGGTAGCGGGCCAACAGATACGCAGTATTTT. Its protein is CASSRGWGSGPTDTQYF.